The present T cell receptor (beta chain) was sequenced within a study of cytomegalovirus exposure and HLA in healthy donors. Healthy bone marrow donors made up the cohort. As concerns this clone: Its specificity is unknown.

The CDR3 spans 15 residues. Per germline, CDR1 SNHLY and CDR2 FYNNEI. V shed 4 bases and J 0 bases; nucleotides not matched to a gene: 0. PCR primers comprised 60 Vbeta and 13 Jbeta primers. The data were produced by immunoSEQ multiplex PCR, yet TCRdb's version contains in-frame clones alone and is incomplete. The sample lists 150,000 to 200,000 clones, less than 80% seen once, with around 1.6% in the top ten. General study results and limits: A later analysis associated about 18,000 TCR beta sequences with HLA alleles at a 0.05 false discovery rate. In a later analysis, the majority of CMV-associated beta chains seemingly showed HLA restriction. 87-base-pair reads could not separate some V segments, including TRBV6-2 and TRBV6-3.

This receptor was taken from a man aged 18 to 35 in good health and CMV-seronegative. V gene TRBV2 combines with J gene TRBJ1-4, with 9 bases fitting TRBD1. The material sequenced was PBMCs. The CDR3 DNA follows: TGTGCCAGCAGTGGACAGGGGGCAACTAATGAAAAACTGTTTTTT. Its protein product is CASSGQGATNEKLFF.